The 32 T cell receptor beta chains below all came from one sample that was sequenced in a study of technical replicates of blood from several donors. Data came from immunoSEQ multiplex PCR; TCRdb stores just in-frame clones and leaves some out. The sample comprises some 76,000 clones, under 95% of which are singletons, and about 0.4% rests with the top ten. The specimen sequenced was T cells isolated from PBMCs. The receptor source for this set is a human donor in good health.

The chain couples TRBV4-1 to TRBJ2-7, with 8 bases lining up with TRBD2. V shed 1 base, J shed 0 bases, and the junction held 11 bases outside the gene matches. This CDR3 region has 18 residues. Germline assignment: CDR1 MGHRA and CDR2 YSYEKL. CDR3 in amino acids: CASSQAALAGPYSYEQYF. CDR3 DNA sequence: TGCGCCAGCAGCCAAGCTGCGCTAGCGGGTCCGTACTCCTACGAGCAGTACTTC.

The chain is built from TRBV13 and TRBJ2-7, with 16 positions matching TRBD2. Germline V gene sequence: CDR1 PRHDT, CDR2 FYEKMQ (reference sequence). Trimming cost V 4 bases and J 7 bases; bases outside gene matches: 4. This CDR3 spans 15 amino acids. The CDR3 DNA is TGTGCCAGCAGCTCGGGACTAGCGGGAGGGGGAGAGCAGTACTTC. It encodes CASSSGLAGGGEQYF. The complete variable domain, with remaining parts taken from reference TRBV13 and TRBJ2-7, reads AAGVIQSPRHLIKEKRETATLKCYPIPRHDTVYWYQQGPGQDPQFLISFYEKMQSDKGSIPDRFSAQQFSDYHSELNMSSLELGDSALYFCASSSGLAGGGEQYFGPGTRLTVT.

This chain connects TRBV6-6 to TRBJ2-3, with D perhaps TRBD2 (6 bases). Deletions cut 2 bases from V and 2 bases from J, with 11 bases between. The CDR3 has 15 amino acids. Germline lookup yields CDR1 MNHNY and CDR2 SVGAGI (reference sequence). This chain's CDR3 is CASSYRDSATDTQYF. The CDR3, as DNA: TGTGCCAGCAGTTACCGGGACTCGGCCACAGATACGCAGTATTTT.

The chain carries TRBV13 and TRBJ2-3, with a tentative D call TRBD2 (6 bases). The CDR3 runs 15 residues. V lost 5 bases and J 3 bases, leaving 15 bases between the germline ends. Per the germline V gene, CDR1 is PRHDT and CDR2 is FYEKMQ (reference sequence). The CDR3 here is CASSRAEGRTDTQYF. Here the CDR3 DNA reads TGTGCCAGCAGCCGAGCGGAGGGGAGAACAGATACGCAGTATTTT.

This chain uses TRBV6-6 with TRBJ2-7; D is uncertain. V shed 8 bases and J shed 3 bases, with 14 bases lying between them. Germline V gene lookup returns CDR1 MNHNY and CDR2 SVGAGI (reference sequence). The CDR3 length is 13 residues. The CDR3 DNA follows: TGTGCCAGCGGAGAGTTAGTTAGCTACGAGCAGTACTTC. This sequence encodes CASGELVSYEQYF.

J is TRBJ1-2 and V is TRBV27; D gene ambiguous. The CDR3 consists of 11 residues. Germline assignment: CDR1 MNHEY and CDR2 SMNVEV (reference sequence). V lost 6 bases and J lost 8, with 10 bases in between. The CDR3 sequence is CASREGPGYTF. The DNA of the CDR3 is TGTGCCAGCAGGGAGGGTCCCGGCTACACCTTC.

The chain is built from TRBV18 and TRBJ2-7; D ambiguous. The CDR3 loop spans 12 amino acids. Germline lookup yields CDR1 KGHSH and CDR2 LQKENI. The V end lost 1 base, the J end lost 3 bases, and 4 bases lay between the germline ends. DNA for the CDR3: TGTGCCAGCTCACCACAGAGCTACGAGCAGTACTTC. Protein product: CASSPQSYEQYF.

The chain is built from TRBV19 and TRBJ2-1, with D tentatively TRBD2 (5 bases). Germline V gene lookup returns CDR1 LNHDA and CDR2 SQIVND (reference sequence). This CDR3 is 11 amino acids long. Trimming pared 6 bases from V and 10 bases from J, leaving 10 bases between. In DNA, the CDR3 is TGTGCCAGTAGCCAAGGAGGAGAGCAGTTCTTC. Translated, it gives CASSQGGEQFF.

The chain combines TRBV6-9 with TRBJ1-4; no clear D gene. This CDR3 spans 10 amino acids. Per the germline V gene, CDR1 is MNHGY and CDR2 is SVAAGI. Trimming took off 9 bases at V and 8 bases at J, with 7 bases between the two ends. The CDR3 sequence is CARAPEKLFF. The CDR3 coding sequence is TGTGCCAGAGCTCCCGAAAAACTGTTTTTT.

The V call is TRBV4-1, the J call TRBJ1-4, with TRBD1 as a possible D gene (5 bases). The length of the CDR3 is 14 residues. The germline V and J ends were trimmed by 5 bases and 8 bases, with 15 bases remaining between them. CDR1 is MGHRA and CDR2 is YSYEKL in the germline V gene. The CDR3 DNA is TGCGCCAGCAGCGGTGGGCCGGGGGACGAAAAACTGTTTTTT. It yields the protein CASSGGPGDEKLFF.

The V call is TRBV27, the J call TRBJ2-1; D is possibly TRBD2 (6 bases). The CDR3 loop spans 17 amino acids. CDR1 is MNHEY and CDR2 is SMNVEV in the germline V gene (reference sequence). Trimming removed 3 bases at V and 5 bases at J, with 20 bases between. Written as DNA, the CDR3 is TGTGCCAGCAGTTTTCTTGGGTCGGGACTTGGAAACAATGAGCAGTTCTTC. This translates into CASSFLGSGLGNNEQFF.

J is TRBJ2-2 and V is TRBV5-1; 8 nucleotides align to TRBD2. Germline V gives CDR1 SGHRS, CDR2 YFSETQ. The V gene end was trimmed by 2 bases and the J gene end by 5 bases; junction bases not matched to a gene: 11. The CDR3 covers 17 residues. DNA for the CDR3: TGCGCCAGCAGCTTACGTAACGGGAGGGCAAGAACCGGGGAGCTGTTTTTT. Protein sequence: CASSLRNGRARTGELFF. Looking up the rest from reference TRBV5-1 and TRBJ2-2 gives the full variable domain: KAGVTQTPRYLIKTRGQQVTLSCSPISGHRSVSWYQQTPGQGLQFLFEYFSETQRNKGNFPGRFSGRQFSNSRSEMNVSTLELGDSALYLCASSLRNGRARTGELFFGEGSRLTVL.

V usage is TRBV7-9 and J usage is TRBJ2-1, with TRBD2 identical over 8 bases. Germline trimming cut 6 bases from V and 2 bases from J; bases unmatched to any gene: 6. Looked up from germline, CDR1 is SEHNR and CDR2 is FQNEAQ (reference sequence). The CDR3 has 15 residues. The CDR3, as DNA: TGTGCCAGCAGTCTAGCGGGCAACGCCTACAATGAGCAGTTCTTC. Translated, it gives CASSLAGNAYNEQFF.

This chain links TRBV4-3 with TRBJ1-3; D is perhaps TRBD1 (5 bases). Germline values: CDR1 LGHNA, CDR2 YSLEER. The CDR3 runs 17 residues. The V end was cut by 5 bases, the J end by 0 bases, with 17 bases between. CDR3 nucleotide sequence: TGCGCCAGCAGCGGCTCTTTCTTTAGGGGCTCTGGAAACACCATATATTTT. Its translation: CASSGSFFRGSGNTIYF.

This clone has more than one count but fewer than ten. V usage is TRBV2 and J usage is TRBJ1-1; 7 bases agree with TRBD1. The germline gives CDR1 SNHLY, CDR2 FYNNEI. Trimming took 9 bases from V and 4 from J; bases not matched to a gene: 11. The CDR3 runs 14 residues. This CDR3 reads CASRRQGGRTEAFF. In nucleotides, the CDR3 is TGTGCCAGTCGAAGACAGGGAGGACGCACTGAAGCTTTCTTT.

The chain has TRBV27 and TRBJ2-7; TRBD1 might be the D (5 bases). The CDR3 is 14 amino acids. The germline V gene encodes CDR1 MNHEY and CDR2 SMNVEV (reference sequence). Trimming left V 6 bases short and J 4 bases short, with 16 bases between. The CDR3, as DNA: TGTGCCAGCAGCTACAGGAACCCCCCTTACGAGCAGTACTTC. This encodes CASSYRNPPYEQYF.

Here the CDR3 reads CASSLIPSGSYNEQFF. In DNA, the CDR3 is TGTGCCAGCAGCTTGATCCCTAGCGGCTCCTACAATGAGCAGTTCTTC. The chain couples TRBV5-6 to TRBJ2-1, with 7 bases that match TRBD2. This CDR3 region has 16 residues. Trimming at V came to 1 base and at J to 0 bases, leaving 4 bases not matched to a gene. Germline values: CDR1 SGHDT, CDR2 YYEEEE.

The CDR3 sequence: CASSSTSGSLYEQYF. The CDR3 region has the DNA TGTGCCAGCAGCTCTACTAGCGGGAGTTTATACGAGCAGTACTTC. J is TRBJ2-7 and V is TRBV7-8; TRBD2 agrees at 11 bases. Germline CDR1 and CDR2: SGHVS and FQNEAQ. V lost 4 bases to trimming and J lost 4 bases; unmatched junction nucleotides: 6. The CDR3 loop spans 15 amino acids.

The V call is TRBV7-2, the J call TRBJ2-5; D possibly corresponds to TRBD2 (6 bases). V was pared by 1 base and J by 4 bases, with 16 bases between. CDR3 size: 16 residues. Germline values: CDR1 SGHTA, CDR2 FQGNSA. DNA of the CDR3: TGTGCCAGCAGCTTAGTTGGCCGGCGGGGCGGAGAGACCCAGTACTTC. It is translated as CASSLVGRRGGETQYF.

The rearrangement joins TRBV7-8 to TRBJ2-5; 9 nucleotides align to TRBD1. The length of the CDR3 is 13 residues. Trimming removed 5 bases from V and 6 bases from J; junction bases left unmatched: 4. CDR1 is SGHVS and CDR2 is FQNEAQ in the germline V gene. CDR3 in amino acids: CASSPDRGKTQYF. The CDR3 DNA reads TGTGCCAGCAGCCCTGACAGGGGGAAGACCCAGTACTTC.

V and J are TRBV30 and TRBJ1-3, with D perhaps TRBD1 (6 bases). CDR3 length equals 13 residues. V dropped 2 bases and J dropped 4 bases, with 9 bases sitting between them. Germline values: CDR1 GTSNPN, CDR2 SVGIG (reference sequence). CDR3 DNA: TGTGCCTGGAGTTCCGGGACAGGAAACACCATATATTTT. Residues: CAWSSGTGNTIYF.

J is TRBJ1-4 and V is TRBV5-1; D is undetermined. Deletions cut 0 bases from V and 5 bases from J, with 8 bases between. CDR3 length: 14 residues. CDR1 is SGHRS and CDR2 is YFSETQ in the germline V gene. The CDR3 loop is CASSLDSTNEKLFF. CDR3 DNA sequence: TGCGCCAGCAGCTTGGACAGTACCAATGAAAAACTGTTTTTT.

J is TRBJ1-2 and V is TRBV14; D perhaps matches TRBD1 (5 bases). Germline loops: CDR1 SGHDN, CDR2 FVKESK. This CDR3 spans 13 amino acids. V was trimmed by 6 bases and J by 5 bases, leaving 13 bases between them. DNA for the CDR3: TGTGCCAGCAGTCCGACAGAGACTTATGGCTACACCTTC. Residues: CASSPTETYGYTF.

This chain uses TRBV6-6 with TRBJ2-7; the match to TRBD2 covers 9 bases. The CDR3 is 14 residues long. Germline loops: CDR1 MNHNY, CDR2 SVGAGI (reference sequence). J gave up 1 base and V 5 bases, and 3 bases lay outside the gene matches. This CDR3 is CASSNSGSSYEQYF. The DNA of the CDR3 is TGTGCCAGCAGTAATAGCGGGAGTTCCTACGAGCAGTACTTC.

The chain couples TRBV7-9 to TRBJ1-3, with TRBD1 identical over 9 bases. J gave up 5 bases and V 4 bases, and 9 bases lay outside the gene matches. There are 16 residues in the CDR3. From germline, CDR1 is SEHNR and CDR2 FQNEAQ (reference sequence). DNA of the CDR3: TGTGCCAGCAGCTATGACAGGGGGGGTTCCAGAAACACCATATATTTT. Encoded protein: CASSYDRGGSRNTIYF.

J is TRBJ2-1 and V is TRBV19, with a tentative D call TRBD1 (6 bases). Germline values: CDR1 LNHDA, CDR2 SQIVND (reference sequence). Trimming cost V 9 bases and J 4 bases, with 16 bases left between them. This CDR3 region has 14 residues. The CDR3 DNA reads TGTGCCAGCCGACAGGTCGTAAATTACAATGAGCAGTTCTTC. It is translated as CASRQVVNYNEQFF.

This sequence joins TRBV11-3 and TRBJ2-1, with TRBD1 identical over 8 bases. The junction had 6 bases not matched to a gene; V was cut back by 6 bases and J by 8 bases. This CDR3 is 13 amino acids long. Per the germline V gene, CDR1 is SGHNT and CDR2 is YENEEA. CDR3 loop: CASRTGEQDEQFF. The CDR3 nucleotides read TGTGCCAGCAGGACAGGGGAACAAGATGAGCAGTTCTTC.

The chain uses TRBV6-1 and TRBJ2-7; 8 bases map to TRBD1. This CDR3 comprises 14 residues. The germline CDR1 and CDR2 sequences are MNHNS and SASEGT. V trimming: 7 bases; J trimming: 4 bases; junction bases outside the gene matches: 9. The CDR3 loop reads CASISGTGPYEQYF. CDR3 nucleotides: TGTGCCAGCATTAGTGGGACAGGACCGTACGAGCAGTACTTC.

This chain joins TRBV14 and TRBJ1-2; D unclear. Germline CDR1 SGHDN, CDR2 FVKESK. The V and J ends lost 1 base and 4 bases respectively, with 16 bases between them. This CDR3 is built from 16 residues. Written as DNA, the CDR3 is TGTGCCAGCAGCCAAGGTCTAGCCCCTCTTGGCTATGGCTACACCTTC. This codes for CASSQGLAPLGYGYTF.

The sample holds one count of this clone. The chain combines TRBV18 with TRBJ1-1; 7 bases align to TRBD1. The CDR3 runs 14 residues. Per the germline V gene, CDR1 is KGHSH and CDR2 is LQKENI. V was clipped by 0 bases and J by 5 bases; unmatched bases: 3. CDR3 nucleotide sequence: TGTGCCAGCTCACCACCAGACAGGGTGACTGAAGCTTTCTTT. This encodes CASSPPDRVTEAFF.

The chain recombines TRBV4-2 with TRBJ1-3, with 9 bases aligning to TRBD1. From germline, CDR1 is LGHNA and CDR2 YNFKEQ. Germline trimming cut 2 bases from V and 2 bases from J; bases unmatched to any gene: 4. The CDR3 consists of 16 residues. The CDR3 region is CASSQRRTGAGNTIYF. DNA for the CDR3: TGTGCCAGCAGCCAAAGAAGGACAGGGGCTGGAAACACCATATATTTT.

The chain uses TRBV28 and TRBJ1-2; 7 nucleotides match TRBD1. This CDR3 contains 14 residues. Looked up from germline, CDR1 is MDHEN and CDR2 is SYDVKM. V dropped 3 bases and J dropped 8; count of bases not matched to a gene: 9. The CDR3 sequence: CASSLAGGMEGYTF. CDR3 in DNA: TGTGCCAGCAGTTTGGCAGGGGGAATGGAGGGCTACACCTTC.